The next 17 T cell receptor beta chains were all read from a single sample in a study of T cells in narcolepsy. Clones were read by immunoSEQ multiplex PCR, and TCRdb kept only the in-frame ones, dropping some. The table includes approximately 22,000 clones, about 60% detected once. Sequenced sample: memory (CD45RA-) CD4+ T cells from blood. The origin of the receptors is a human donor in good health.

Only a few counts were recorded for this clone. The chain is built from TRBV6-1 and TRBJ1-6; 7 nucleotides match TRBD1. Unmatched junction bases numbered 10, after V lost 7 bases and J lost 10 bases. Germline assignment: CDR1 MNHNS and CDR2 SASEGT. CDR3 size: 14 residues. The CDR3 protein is CASTEGAIGSPLHF. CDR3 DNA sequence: TGTGCCAGCACCGAGGGGGCGATCGGATCACCCCTCCACTTT.

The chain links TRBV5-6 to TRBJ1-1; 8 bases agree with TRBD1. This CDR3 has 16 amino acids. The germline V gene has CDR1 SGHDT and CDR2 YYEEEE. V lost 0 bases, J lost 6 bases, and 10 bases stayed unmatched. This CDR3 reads CASSLARTGRRAEAFF. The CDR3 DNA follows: TGTGCCAGCAGCTTGGCCCGGACAGGGCGTAGGGCTGAAGCTTTCTTT.

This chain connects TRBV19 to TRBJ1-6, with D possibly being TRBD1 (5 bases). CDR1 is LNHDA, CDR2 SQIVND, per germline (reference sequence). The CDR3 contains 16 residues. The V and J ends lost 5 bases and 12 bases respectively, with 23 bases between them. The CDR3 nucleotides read TGTGCCAGTAGTCCCACGGCCCAGGTCAGGGTGGAACCCCTCCACTTT. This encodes CASSPTAQVRVEPLHF.

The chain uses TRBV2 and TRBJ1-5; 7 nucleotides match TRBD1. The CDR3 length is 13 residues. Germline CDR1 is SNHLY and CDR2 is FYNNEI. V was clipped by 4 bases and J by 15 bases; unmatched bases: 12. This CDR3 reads CASSGVEGAYRHF. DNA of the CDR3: TGTGCCAGCAGTGGAGTTGAGGGGGCCTACCGGCATTTT.

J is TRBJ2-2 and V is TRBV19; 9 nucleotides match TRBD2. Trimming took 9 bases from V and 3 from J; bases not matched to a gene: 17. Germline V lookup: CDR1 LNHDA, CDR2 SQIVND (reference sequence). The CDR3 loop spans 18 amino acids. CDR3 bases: TGTGCCAGCACAAACGTTAGGTATAGGACTAGCGACACCGGGGAGCTGTTTTTT. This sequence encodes CASTNVRYRTSDTGELFF.

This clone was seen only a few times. The CDR3 sequence is CATESLNRDGYTF. The CDR3 region has the DNA TGTGCCACCGAATCCCTCAATCGGGATGGCTACACCTTC. The chain has TRBV10-3 and TRBJ1-2; D is unclear. CDR1 and CDR2 (germline): ENHRY, SYGVKD. V was shortened by 10 bases and J by 6 bases, with 18 bases between the two germline ends. CDR3 size: 13 residues.

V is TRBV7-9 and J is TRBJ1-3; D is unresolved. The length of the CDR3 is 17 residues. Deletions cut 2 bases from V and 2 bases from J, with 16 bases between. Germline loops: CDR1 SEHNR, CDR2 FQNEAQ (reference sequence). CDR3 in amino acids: CASSLQPRPSAGNTIYF. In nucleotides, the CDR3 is TGTGCCAGCAGCTTACAACCTCGGCCCTCTGCTGGAAACACCATATATTTT.

The CDR3 protein is CAWGERTASGNTIYF. For the CDR3, the DNA is TGTGCCTGGGGGGAGAGGACCGCATCTGGAAACACCATATATTTT. The J gene is TRBJ1-3, the V gene TRBV30, with D unclear. Trimming shortened V by 5 bases and J by 1 base, and 15 bases separated the two germline ends. The germline V gene has CDR1 GTSNPN and CDR2 SVGIG (reference sequence). CDR3 size: 15 residues. The complete variable domain, with remaining parts taken from reference TRBV30 and TRBJ1-3, reads SQTIHQWPATLVQPVGSPLSLECTVEGTSNPNLYWYRQAAGRGLQLLFYSVGIGQISSEVPQNLSASRPQDRQFILSSKKLLLSDSGFYLCAWGERTASGNTIYFGEGSWLTVV.

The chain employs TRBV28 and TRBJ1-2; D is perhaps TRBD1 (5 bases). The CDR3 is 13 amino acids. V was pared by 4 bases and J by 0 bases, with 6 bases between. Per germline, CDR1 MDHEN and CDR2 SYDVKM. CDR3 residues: CASSWTPNYGYTF. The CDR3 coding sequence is TGTGCCAGCAGTTGGACACCTAACTATGGCTACACCTTC.

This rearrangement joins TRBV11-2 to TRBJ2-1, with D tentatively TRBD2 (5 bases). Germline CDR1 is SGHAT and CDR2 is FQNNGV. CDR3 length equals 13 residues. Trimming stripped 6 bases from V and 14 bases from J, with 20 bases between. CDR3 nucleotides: TGTGCCAGCAGGAACTTAGGGAGACTGGAGGAGTTCTTC. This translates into CASRNLGRLEEFF.

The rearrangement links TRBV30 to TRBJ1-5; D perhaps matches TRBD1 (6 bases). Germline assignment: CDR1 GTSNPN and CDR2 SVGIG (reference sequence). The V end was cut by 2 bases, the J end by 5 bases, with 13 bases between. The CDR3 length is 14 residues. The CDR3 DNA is TGTGCCTGGAGTTCGGACAGCCGCCATCAGCCCCAGCATTTT. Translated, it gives CAWSSDSRHQPQHF.

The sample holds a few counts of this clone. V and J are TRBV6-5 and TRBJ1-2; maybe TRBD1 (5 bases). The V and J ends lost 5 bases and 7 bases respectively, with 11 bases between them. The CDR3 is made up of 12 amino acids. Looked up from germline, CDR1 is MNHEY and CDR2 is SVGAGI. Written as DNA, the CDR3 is TGTGCCAGCAGTCCCGGGACTTCTGGCTACACCTTC. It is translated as CASSPGTSGYTF.

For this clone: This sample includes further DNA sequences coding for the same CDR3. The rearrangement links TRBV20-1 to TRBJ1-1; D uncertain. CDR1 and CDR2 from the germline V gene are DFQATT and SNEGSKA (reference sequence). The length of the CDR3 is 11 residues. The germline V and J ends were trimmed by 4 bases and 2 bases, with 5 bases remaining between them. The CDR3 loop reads CSATPNTEAFF. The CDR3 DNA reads TGCAGTGCTACCCCAAACACTGAAGCTTTCTTT.

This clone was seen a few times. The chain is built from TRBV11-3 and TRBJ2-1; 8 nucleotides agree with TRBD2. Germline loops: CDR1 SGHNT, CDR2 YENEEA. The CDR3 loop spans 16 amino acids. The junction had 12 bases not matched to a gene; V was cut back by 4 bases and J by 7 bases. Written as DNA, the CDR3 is TGTGCCAGCAGCTCCAGGAGCGGGAGCTTTAGGAATGAGCAGTTCTTC. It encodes CASSSRSGSFRNEQFF.

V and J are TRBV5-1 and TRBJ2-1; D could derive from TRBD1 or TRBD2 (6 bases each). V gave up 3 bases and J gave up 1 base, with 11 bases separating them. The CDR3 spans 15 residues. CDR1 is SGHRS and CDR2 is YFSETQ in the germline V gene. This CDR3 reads CASSWGATSYNEQFF. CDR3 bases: TGCGCCAGCAGCTGGGGGGCGACTTCCTACAATGAGCAGTTCTTC.

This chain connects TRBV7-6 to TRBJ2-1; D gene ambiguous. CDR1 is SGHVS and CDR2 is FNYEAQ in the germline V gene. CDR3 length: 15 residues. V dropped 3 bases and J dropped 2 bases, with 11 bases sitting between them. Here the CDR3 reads CASSLSFGTYNEQFF. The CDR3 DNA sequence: TGTGCCAGCAGCTTGAGTTTTGGTACCTACAATGAGCAGTTCTTC.

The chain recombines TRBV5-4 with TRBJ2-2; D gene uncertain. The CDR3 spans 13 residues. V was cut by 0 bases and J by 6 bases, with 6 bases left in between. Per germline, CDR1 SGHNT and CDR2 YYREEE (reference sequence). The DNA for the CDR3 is TGTGCCAGCAGCTTGGTCCCGTCCGGGGAGCTGTTTTTT. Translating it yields CASSLVPSGELFF.